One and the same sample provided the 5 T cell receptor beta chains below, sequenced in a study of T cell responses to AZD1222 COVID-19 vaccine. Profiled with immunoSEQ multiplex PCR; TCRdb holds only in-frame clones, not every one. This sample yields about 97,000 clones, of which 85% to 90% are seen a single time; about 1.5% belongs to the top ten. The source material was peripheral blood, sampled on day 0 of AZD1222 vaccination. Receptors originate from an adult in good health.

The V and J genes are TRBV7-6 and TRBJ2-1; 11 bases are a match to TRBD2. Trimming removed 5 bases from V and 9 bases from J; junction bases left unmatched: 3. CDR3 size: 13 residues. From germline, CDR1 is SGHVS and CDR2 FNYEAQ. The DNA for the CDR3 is TGTGCCAGCAGCCTTAGCGGGAGGGTTGAGCAGTTCTTC. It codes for CASSLSGRVEQFF.

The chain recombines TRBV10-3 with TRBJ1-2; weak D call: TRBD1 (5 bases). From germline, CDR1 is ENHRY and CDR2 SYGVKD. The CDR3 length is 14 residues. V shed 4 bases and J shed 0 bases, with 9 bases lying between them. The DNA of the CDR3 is TGTGCCATCAGTGGGGACGGAGCTAACTATGGCTACACCTTC. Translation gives CAISGDGANYGYTF.

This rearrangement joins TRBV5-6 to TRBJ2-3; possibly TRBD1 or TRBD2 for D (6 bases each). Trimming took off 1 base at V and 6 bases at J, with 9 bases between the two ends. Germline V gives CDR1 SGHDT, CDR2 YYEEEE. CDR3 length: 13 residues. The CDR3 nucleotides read TGTGCCAGCAGCTTGTCGGGGGCCGATACGCAGTATTTT. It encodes CASSLSGADTQYF.

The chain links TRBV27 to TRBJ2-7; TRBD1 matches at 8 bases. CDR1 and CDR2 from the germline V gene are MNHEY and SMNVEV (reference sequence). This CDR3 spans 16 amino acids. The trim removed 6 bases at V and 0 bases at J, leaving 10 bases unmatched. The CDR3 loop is CASRPGGGQGSYEQYF. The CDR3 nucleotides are TGTGCCAGCAGACCTGGGGGAGGACAGGGCTCCTACGAGCAGTACTTC.

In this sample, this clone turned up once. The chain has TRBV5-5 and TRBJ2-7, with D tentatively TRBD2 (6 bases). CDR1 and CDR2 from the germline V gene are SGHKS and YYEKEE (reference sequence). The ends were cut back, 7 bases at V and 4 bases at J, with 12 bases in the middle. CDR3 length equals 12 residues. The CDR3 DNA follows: TGTGCCAGCGGCCCGGAGGGGTACGAGCAGTACTTC. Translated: CASGPEGYEQYF.